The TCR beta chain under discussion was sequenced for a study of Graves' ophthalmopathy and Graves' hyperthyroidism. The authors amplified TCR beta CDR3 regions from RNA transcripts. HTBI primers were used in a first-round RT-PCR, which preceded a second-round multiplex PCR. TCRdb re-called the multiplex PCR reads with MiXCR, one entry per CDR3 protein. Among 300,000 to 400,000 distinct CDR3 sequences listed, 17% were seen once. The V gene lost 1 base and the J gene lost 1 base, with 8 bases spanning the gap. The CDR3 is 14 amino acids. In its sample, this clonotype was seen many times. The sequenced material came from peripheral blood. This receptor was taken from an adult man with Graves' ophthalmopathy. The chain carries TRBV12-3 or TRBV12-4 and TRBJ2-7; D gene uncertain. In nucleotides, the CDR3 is TGTGCCAGCAGTTTAGTGGGTTTGTCCTACGAGCAGTACTTC. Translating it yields CASSLVGLSYEQYF.